This T cell receptor beta chain was captured in a study of shared clonotypes between healthy human individuals. V was trimmed by 0 bases and J by 7 bases, leaving 6 bases between them. Per germline, CDR1 ENHRY and CDR2 SYGVKD. This CDR3 contains 13 residues. Note on this clone: Other DNA sequences within the sample encode an identical CDR3.

Deep-level settings were used for running the assay. Template for every sorted-subset replicate PCR totaled about 0.2 ug DNA, around 32,000 T cell genomes. Authors' data handling: There were no quality scores in the junction-only immunoSEQ sequences, so filtering differed. Sequencing was performed with immunoSEQ multiplex PCR; in TCRdb, only in-frame clones are kept and a portion is missing. V and J calls and clone size are copied from that table; D and trimming were computed from the DNA. Of some 2,400,000 clones in the sample, around 95% were seen once. This sequence originates from a man younger than 35 in good health. Material for sequencing was naive CD4+ T cells sorted from blood. The subset denotes: CD45RA+ positively selected. J is TRBJ1-4 and V is TRBV10-3; unclear D gene. In DNA, the CDR3 is TGTGCCATCAGTGAGTCAGCAGGTGAAAAACTGTTTTTT. Its translation: CAISESAGEKLFF.